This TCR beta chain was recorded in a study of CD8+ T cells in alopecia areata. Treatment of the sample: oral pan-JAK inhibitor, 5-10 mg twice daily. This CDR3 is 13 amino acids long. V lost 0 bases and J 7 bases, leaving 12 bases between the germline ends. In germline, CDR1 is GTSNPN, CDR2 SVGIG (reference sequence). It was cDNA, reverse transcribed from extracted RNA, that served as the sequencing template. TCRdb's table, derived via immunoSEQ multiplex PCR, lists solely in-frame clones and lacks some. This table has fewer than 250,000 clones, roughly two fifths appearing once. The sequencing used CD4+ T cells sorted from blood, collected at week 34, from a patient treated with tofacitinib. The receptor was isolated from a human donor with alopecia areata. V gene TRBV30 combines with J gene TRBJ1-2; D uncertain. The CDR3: CAWSVTGEGGYTF. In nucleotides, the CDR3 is TGTGCCTGGAGTGTAACCGGGGAAGGTGGCTACACCTTC.